A single sample is the source of the 26 T cell receptor beta chains below, sequenced in a study of cytomegalovirus exposure and HLA in healthy donors. Use of 60 Vbeta and 13 Jbeta primers characterized the PCR. Assay used: immunoSEQ multiplex PCR; TCRdb lists only in-frame clones, some missing. Of about 120,000 clones in the sample, 81% are singletons; the top ten hold roughly 3.9%. Material for sequencing was PBMCs. These receptors all stem from a woman in her 30s in good health and CMV-seronegative.

The chain couples TRBV30 to TRBJ1-1; 7 positions agree with TRBD1. Germline V CDR1 and CDR2: GTSNPN, SVGIG (reference sequence). The V and J ends lost 3 bases and 2 bases, in that order; junction bases with no gene match: 9. CDR3 length: 15 amino acids. CDR3 sequence: CAWSERQGHNTEAFF. The CDR3 DNA is TGTGCCTGGAGCGAAAGACAGGGACATAACACTGAAGCTTTCTTT.

The V and J genes are TRBV5-4 and TRBJ2-7; 11 nucleotides match TRBD2. Trimming at V came to 4 bases and at J to 4 bases, leaving 4 bases not matched to a gene. Germline V lookup: CDR1 SGHNT, CDR2 YYREEE (reference sequence). The CDR3 runs to 14 residues. The CDR3 reads CASSPGTSGYEQYF. Here the CDR3 DNA reads TGTGCCAGCAGCCCAGGGACTAGCGGTTACGAGCAGTACTTC.

This chain links TRBV9 with TRBJ2-7, with 8 bases matching TRBD2. CDR3 length: 16 residues. Germline V gene lookup returns CDR1 SGDLS and CDR2 YYNGEE. Unmatched junction bases numbered 8, after V lost 0 bases and J lost 3 bases. The CDR3 coding sequence is TGTGCCAGCAGCGTAGAGGGTAGCGGGGCCTACTACGAGCAGTACTTC. Translating gives CASSVEGSGAYYEQYF.

The chain combines TRBV5-1 with TRBJ2-3; TRBD1 matches at 10 bases. The V gene's germline CDR1 is SGHRS and CDR2 YFSETQ. The CDR3 runs 16 residues. With V trimmed by 4 bases and J by 4 bases, 9 bases remained unmatched. CDR3 nucleotides: TGCGCCAGCAGCCCCGGGGGGACAGGGGTGGCAGATACGCAGTATTTT. Translated, it gives CASSPGGTGVADTQYF.

The chain combines TRBV30 with TRBJ2-5; the D gene is possibly TRBD1 (6 bases). The ends were cut back, 0 bases at V and 0 bases at J, with 11 bases in the middle. CDR3 length: 15 residues. Germline V gene data show CDR1 as GTSNPN and CDR2 as SVGIG (reference sequence). CDR3 protein: CAWSVPRGYQETQYF. CDR3 sequence (DNA): TGTGCCTGGAGTGTCCCTAGGGGGTACCAAGAGACCCAGTACTTC.

The gene calls are TRBV5-1 and TRBJ1-1; 7 bases map to TRBD1. Germline trimming cut 7 bases from V and 4 bases from J; bases unmatched to any gene: 13. The germline CDR1 and CDR2 sequences are SGHRS and YFSETQ. The CDR3 is 15 amino acids. CDR3 coding DNA: TGCGCCAGCCGGAAAGCGACAGGGCTGCCCACTGAAGCTTTCTTT. Its translation is CASRKATGLPTEAFF. The variable domain in full, completed from reference TRBV5-1 and TRBJ1-1, reads KAGVTQTPRYLIKTRGQQVTLSCSPISGHRSVSWYQQTPGQGLQFLFEYFSETQRNKGNFPGRFSGRQFSNSRSEMNVSTLELGDSALYLCASRKATGLPTEAFFGQGTRLTVV.

V is TRBV7-2 and J is TRBJ2-7; TRBD1 aligns across 8 bases. The V segment lost 2 bases and the J segment 2 bases; nucleotides outside the gene matches: 8. CDR3 length equals 16 residues. Germline CDR1 and CDR2: SGHTA and FQGNSA. The CDR3 loop is CASSLSGQENPYEQYF. CDR3 nucleotides: TGTGCCAGCAGCTTATCGGGACAGGAGAACCCCTACGAGCAGTACTTC. Full variable domain (remainder filled in from reference TRBV7-2 and TRBJ2-7): GAGVSQSPSNKVTEKGKDVELRCDPISGHTALYWYRQSLGQGLEFLIYFQGNSAPDKSGLPSDRFSAERTGGSVSTLTIQRTQQEDSAVYLCASSLSGQENPYEQYFGPGTRLTVT.

The chain couples TRBV21-1 to TRBJ1-4. TRBV21-1 counts as a pseudogene. CDR3 length equals 14 residues. CDR3 DNA: TGTGCCGACAAGGGCGGGGGAACTAATGAAAAACTGTTTTTT. The encoded protein is CADKGGGTNEKLFF.

This chain uses TRBV7-9 with TRBJ2-2; 7 positions match TRBD2. The CDR3 spans 19 residues. V shed 4 bases and J 4 bases; nucleotides not matched to a gene: 18. Germline CDR1 is SEHNR and CDR2 is FQNEAQ (reference sequence). The CDR3 DNA reads TGTGCCAGCAGCTCCGGGCCTATAATTTGGACTAGGGGCACCGGGGAGCTGTTTTTT. Protein sequence: CASSSGPIIWTRGTGELFF.

V is TRBV5-1 and J is TRBJ1-2; TRBD1 might be the D (5 bases). CDR1 is SGHRS and CDR2 is YFSETQ in the germline V gene. Trimming shortened V by 3 bases and J by 1 base, and 10 bases separated the two germline ends. The CDR3 has 14 residues. This chain's CDR3 is CASSWRGSNYGYTF. CDR3 DNA sequence: TGCGCCAGCAGCTGGAGGGGAAGTAACTATGGCTACACCTTC. Full variable domain (remainder filled in from reference TRBV5-1 and TRBJ1-2): KAGVTQTPRYLIKTRGQQVTLSCSPISGHRSVSWYQQTPGQGLQFLFEYFSETQRNKGNFPGRFSGRQFSNSRSEMNVSTLELGDSALYLCASSWRGSNYGYTFGSGTRLTVV.

This chain links TRBV25-1 with TRBJ1-1; TRBD1 might be the D (5 bases). V lost 8 bases and J lost 2, with 15 bases in between. Germline values: CDR1 MGHDK, CDR2 SYGVNS. The CDR3 runs to 14 residues. The CDR3 spells CASVLGGSNTEAFF. The CDR3 nucleotides read TGTGCCAGCGTCCTGGGGGGTAGTAACACTGAAGCTTTCTTT.

V is TRBV5-3 and J is TRBJ2-2; the match to TRBD2 covers 11 bases. TRBV5-3 is reported as an ORF; its role is uncertain. The CDR3 is 20 amino acids. The V and J ends lost 0 bases and 3 bases, in that order; junction bases with no gene match: 13. CDR3 DNA sequence: TGTGCCAGAAGCTTGGCACTAGCGGGAGACCTCCGAGAAGACACCGGGGAGCTGTTTTTT. It is translated as CARSLALAGDLREDTGELFF.

The chain is built from TRBV5-1 and TRBJ2-1, with TRBD2 matching 13 bases. The CDR3 spans 15 residues. The V and J ends lost 4 bases and 7 bases, in that order; junction bases with no gene match: 5. Looked up from germline, CDR1 is SGHRS and CDR2 is YFSETQ. The DNA of the CDR3 is TGCGCCAGCAGCGGGGGACTAGCGGGACGTAATGAGCAGTTCTTC. This sequence encodes CASSGGLAGRNEQFF.

The gene calls are TRBV28 and TRBJ2-7, with 9 positions matching TRBD1. The germline V gene encodes CDR1 MDHEN and CDR2 SYDVKM. V shed 6 bases and J 5 bases; nucleotides not matched to a gene: 8. This CDR3 contains 14 residues. CDR3 loop: CASRSPGQGDEQYF. The DNA of the CDR3 is TGTGCCAGCAGATCCCCGGGACAGGGAGACGAGCAGTACTTC.

The J gene is TRBJ1-3, the V gene TRBV10-3, with TRBD1 matching 8 bases. In germline, CDR1 is ENHRY, CDR2 SYGVKD. The CDR3 consists of 17 residues. The trim removed 0 bases at V and 6 bases at J, leaving 10 bases unmatched. The CDR3 sequence is CAISESVGQGNPNTIYF. The CDR3 coding sequence is TGTGCCATCAGTGAGTCTGTAGGACAGGGAAACCCAAACACCATATATTTT.

J is TRBJ2-7 and V is TRBV10-2, with 9 bases fitting TRBD2. V gave up 7 bases and J gave up 5 bases; unmatched junction bases: 9. Per the germline V gene, CDR1 is WSHSY and CDR2 is SAAADI. This CDR3 comprises 14 residues. CDR3 DNA sequence: TGCGCCAGCACAGACCTAGCGGGAAGGAACGAGCAGTACTTC. Its translation: CASTDLAGRNEQYF.

The V gene is TRBV7-3, the J gene TRBJ2-2, with 10 bases fitting TRBD2. V lost 4 bases and J lost 5; bases outside the gene matches: 10. The germline V gene has CDR1 SGHTA and CDR2 FQGTGA. CDR3 length: 17 residues. For the CDR3, the DNA is TGTGCCAGCAGCTCAGTCGGGACTAGCGAGATAACCGGGGAGCTGTTTTTT. This encodes CASSSVGTSEITGELFF.

The chain is built from TRBV27 and TRBJ2-1; TRBD2 matches at 8 bases. The CDR3 covers 14 residues. The germline CDR1 and CDR2 sequences are MNHEY and SMNVEV (reference sequence). V was pared by 8 bases and J by 9 bases, with 12 bases of the junction left unmatched. In DNA form, the CDR3 reads TGTGCCAGCTCCCACCCCCGGGAGGGGGGTGAGCAGTTCTTC. It translates to CASSHPREGGEQFF.

This chain links TRBV5-4 with TRBJ2-5; unclear D gene. The CDR3 extends over 14 amino acids. Per the germline V gene, CDR1 is SGHNT and CDR2 is YYREEE (reference sequence). With 1 base removed from V and 1 base from J, the gap between germline ends came to 8 bases. The CDR3 nucleotides read TGTGCCAGCAGCTTGAAACTTAGCCAAGAGACCCAGTACTTC. It codes for CASSLKLSQETQYF.

This chain links TRBV6-5 with TRBJ1-3; no definite D call. This CDR3 contains 14 residues. With 5 bases removed from V and 0 bases from J, the gap between germline ends came to 8 bases. Germline V gene sequence: CDR1 MNHEY, CDR2 SVGAGI. The CDR3 spells CASSSRSSGNTIYF. For the CDR3, the DNA is TGTGCCAGCAGTAGCCGATCCTCTGGAAACACCATATATTTT.

The V call is TRBV4-1, the J call TRBJ2-7; TRBD2 is a possible D gene (6 bases). Between the trimmed V and J ends, which lost 1 base and 7 bases, there was a span of 17 bases. The CDR3 extends over 15 amino acids. The V gene's germline CDR1 is MGHRA and CDR2 YSYEKL. CDR3 amino acids: CASSQVGPSAGEQYF. The CDR3 DNA sequence: TGCGCCAGCAGCCAAGTGGGACCCTCCGCGGGAGAGCAGTACTTC.

This chain connects TRBV29-1 to TRBJ2-4, with D unresolved. The CDR3 sequence is 14 residues long. Trimming shortened V by 4 bases and J by 0 bases, and 10 bases separated the two germline ends. Germline lookup yields CDR1 SQVTM and CDR2 ANQGSEA. The CDR3 spells CSVGSLLAKNIQYF. CDR3 in DNA: TGCAGCGTTGGGAGTCTTTTAGCCAAAAACATTCAGTACTTC.

The gene calls are TRBV15 and TRBJ2-1; 8 positions match TRBD2. CDR3 size: 14 residues. The V and J ends lost 5 bases and 5 bases, in that order; junction bases with no gene match: 5. Germline CDR1 is LNHNV and CDR2 is YYDKDF (reference sequence). The CDR3 loop is CATSEAGLDNEQFF. CDR3 coding DNA: TGTGCCACCAGCGAAGCGGGACTAGACAATGAGCAGTTCTTC.

The chain links TRBV10-3 to TRBJ2-1; 7 nucleotides agree with TRBD2. The CDR3 has 14 residues. V shed 2 bases and J 5 bases; nucleotides not matched to a gene: 3. Germline CDR1 reads ENHRY; CDR2 reads SYGVKD. CDR3 in amino acids: CAISEPAGDNEQFF. For the CDR3, the DNA is TGTGCCATCAGTGAGCCTGCGGGGGACAATGAGCAGTTCTTC.

The chain is built from TRBV30 and TRBJ2-1; no clear D. In germline, CDR1 is GTSNPN, CDR2 SVGIG (reference sequence). This CDR3 spans 15 amino acids. V gave up 3 bases and J gave up 0 bases, with 12 bases separating them. The CDR3 nucleotides read TGTGCCTGGAGCGATACTGGTAGCTCCTACAATGAGCAGTTCTTC. Its protein is CAWSDTGSSYNEQFF. The whole variable domain, remainder taken from reference TRBV30 and TRBJ2-1, is SQTIHQWPATLVQPVGSPLSLECTVEGTSNPNLYWYRQAAGRGLQLLFYSVGIGQISSEVPQNLSASRPQDRQFILSSKKLLLSDSGFYLCAWSDTGSSYNEQFFGPGTRLTVL.

V usage is TRBV19 and J usage is TRBJ1-5, with a tentative D call TRBD1 (6 bases). Between the trimmed V and J ends, which lost 5 bases and 4 bases, there was a span of 12 bases. Germline-derived CDR1 and CDR2 are LNHDA and SQIVND (reference sequence). This CDR3 has 14 amino acids. CDR3 protein: CASSESGDNQPQHF. In nucleotides, the CDR3 is TGTGCCAGTAGTGAATCAGGGGATAATCAGCCCCAGCATTTT.